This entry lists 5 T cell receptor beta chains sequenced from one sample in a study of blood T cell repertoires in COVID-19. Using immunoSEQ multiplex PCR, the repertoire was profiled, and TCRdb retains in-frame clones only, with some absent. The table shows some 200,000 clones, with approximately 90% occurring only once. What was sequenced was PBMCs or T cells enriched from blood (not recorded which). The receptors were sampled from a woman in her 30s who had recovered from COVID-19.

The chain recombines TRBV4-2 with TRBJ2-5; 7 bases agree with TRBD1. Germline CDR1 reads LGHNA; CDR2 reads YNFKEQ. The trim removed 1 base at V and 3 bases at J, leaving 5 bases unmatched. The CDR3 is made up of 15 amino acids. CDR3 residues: CASSQVGQPEETQYF. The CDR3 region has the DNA TGTGCCAGCAGCCAAGTGGGACAGCCCGAAGAGACCCAGTACTTC.

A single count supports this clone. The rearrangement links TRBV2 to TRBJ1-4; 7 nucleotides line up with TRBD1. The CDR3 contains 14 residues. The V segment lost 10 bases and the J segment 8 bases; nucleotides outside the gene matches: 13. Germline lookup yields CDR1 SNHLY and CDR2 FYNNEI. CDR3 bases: TGTGCCATTCGCTTGGGGACAGTAGAGGAAAAACTGTTTTTT. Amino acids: CAIRLGTVEEKLFF.

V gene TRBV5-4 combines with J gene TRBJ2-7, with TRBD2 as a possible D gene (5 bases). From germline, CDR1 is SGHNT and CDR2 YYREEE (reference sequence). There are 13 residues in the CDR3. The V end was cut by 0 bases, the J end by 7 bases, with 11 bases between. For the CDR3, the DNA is TGTGCCAGCAGCTTGGGTCCGCCGGGGGAGCAGTACTTC. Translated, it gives CASSLGPPGEQYF.

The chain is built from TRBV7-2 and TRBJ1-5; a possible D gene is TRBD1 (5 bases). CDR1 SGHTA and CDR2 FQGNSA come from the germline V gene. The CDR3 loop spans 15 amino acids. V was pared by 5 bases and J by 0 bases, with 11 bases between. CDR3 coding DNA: TGTGCCAGCAGCCCAGGGCCAGATAGCAATCAGCCCCAGCATTTT. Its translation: CASSPGPDSNQPQHF. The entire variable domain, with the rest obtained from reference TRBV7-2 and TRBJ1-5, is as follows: GAGVSQSPSNKVTEKGKDVELRCDPISGHTALYWYRQSLGQGLEFLIYFQGNSAPDKSGLPSDRFSAERTGGSVSTLTIQRTQQEDSAVYLCASSPGPDSNQPQHFGDGTRLSIL.

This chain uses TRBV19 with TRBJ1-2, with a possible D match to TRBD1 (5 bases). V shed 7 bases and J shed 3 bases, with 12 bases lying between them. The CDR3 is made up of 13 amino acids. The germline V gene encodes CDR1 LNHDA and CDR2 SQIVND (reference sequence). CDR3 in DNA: TGTGCCAGTATGCCCGGGGGGGACTATGGCTACACCTTC. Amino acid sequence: CASMPGGDYGYTF.